The next 16 T cell receptor beta chains were all read from a single sample in a study of blood T cell repertoires in COVID-19. Only in-frame clones appear in the TCRdb table, and some are missing; sequencing was by immunoSEQ multiplex PCR. The data hold approximately 70,000 clones, with roughly 70% observed a single time. What was sequenced was PBMCs or T cells enriched from blood (not recorded which). These receptors were taken from a woman in her sixties who had been exposed to COVID-19.

The chain couples TRBV28 to TRBJ2-1, with 11 bases lining up with TRBD2. V was pared by 5 bases and J by 6 bases, with 6 bases of the junction left unmatched. Germline V gene sequence: CDR1 MDHEN, CDR2 SYDVKM. The CDR3 runs to 15 residues. DNA of the CDR3: TGTGCCAGCAGTCTTAGCGGGAGGGAGGGCAATGAGCAGTTCTTC. Residues: CASSLSGREGNEQFF.

V gene TRBV30 combines with J gene TRBJ2-5, with 9 bases that match TRBD2. This CDR3 region has 13 residues. CDR1 is GTSNPN, CDR2 SVGIG, per germline (reference sequence). Unmatched junction bases numbered 5, after V lost 3 bases and J lost 6 bases. The DNA of the CDR3 is TGTGCCTGGAGCCAAGCGGGGGGAAAGACCCAGTACTTC. Translating gives CAWSQAGGKTQYF. The entire variable domain, with the rest obtained from reference TRBV30 and TRBJ2-5, is as follows: SQTIHQWPATLVQPVGSPLSLECTVEGTSNPNLYWYRQAAGRGLQLLFYSVGIGQISSEVPQNLSASRPQDRQFILSSKKLLLSDSGFYLCAWSQAGGKTQYFGPGTRLLVL.

This clone was counted a single time. This rearrangement joins TRBV9 to TRBJ1-2; 9 bases map to TRBD1. The junction had 3 bases not matched to a gene; V was cut back by 3 bases and J by 3 bases. CDR1 SGDLS and CDR2 YYNGEE come from the germline V gene. The CDR3 covers 14 residues. This CDR3 reads CASSAQGADYGYTF. As DNA, the CDR3 is TGTGCCAGCAGCGCACAGGGGGCTGACTATGGCTACACCTTC. Full variable domain (remainder filled in from reference TRBV9 and TRBJ1-2): DSGVTQTPKHLITATGQRVTLRCSPRSGDLSVYWYQQSLDQGLQFLIQYYNGEERAKGNILERFSAQQFPDLHSELNLSSLELGDSALYFCASSAQGADYGYTFGSGTRLTVV.

V gene TRBV6-5 combines with J gene TRBJ2-1; a weak D match, TRBD2 (6 bases). V lost 5 bases to trimming and J lost 6 bases, with 17 bases between them. Germline values: CDR1 MNHEY, CDR2 SVGAGI. The CDR3 spans 15 residues. The CDR3 region has the DNA TGTGCCAGCAGTCCCGGGCTAGCGATACGCAATGAGCAGTTCTTC. It specifies CASSPGLAIRNEQFF.

The V gene is TRBV15, the J gene TRBJ2-1; TRBD2 matches 10 bases. Trimming removed 1 base from V and 7 bases from J; junction bases left unmatched: 7. The CDR3 loop spans 16 amino acids. CDR1 LNHNV and CDR2 YYDKDF come from the germline V gene (reference sequence). The CDR3 is CATSRGTSGLLNEQFF. The CDR3 bases are TGTGCCACCAGCAGAGGGACTAGCGGTTTACTAAATGAGCAGTTCTTC.

This chain connects TRBV19 to TRBJ1-5; maybe TRBD1 (5 bases). Germline loops: CDR1 LNHDA, CDR2 SQIVND (reference sequence). This CDR3 spans 14 amino acids. The ends were cut back, 5 bases at V and 4 bases at J, with 12 bases in the middle. CDR3 nucleotide sequence: TGTGCCAGTAGTGTCACAGGTGAAAATCAGCCCCAGCATTTT. Translating it yields CASSVTGENQPQHF.

The CDR3 spells CATSRETIQGEKLFF. In DNA, the CDR3 is TGTGCCACCAGCAGAGAGACGATTCAGGGCGAAAAACTGTTTTTT. The chain carries TRBV15 and TRBJ1-4; D may be TRBD1 (5 bases). The V and J ends lost 0 bases and 8 bases respectively, with 13 bases between them. This CDR3 has 15 amino acids. Germline CDR1 LNHNV, CDR2 YYDKDF (reference sequence).

The sample holds a few counts of this clone. The V and J genes are TRBV5-8 and TRBJ1-6; perhaps TRBD1 as D (5 bases). Trimming stripped 0 bases from V and 10 bases from J, with 8 bases between. The CDR3 length is 13 residues. Germline loops: CDR1 SGHTS, CDR2 YDEGEE. This chain's CDR3 is CASSLDRISPLHF. DNA for the CDR3: TGTGCCAGCAGCTTGGACAGGATCTCACCCCTCCACTTT.

CDR3 sequence reads: CASSSSSYNSPLHF. The CDR3 coding sequence is TGTGCCAGCAGCTCTTCCTCCTATAATTCACCCCTCCACTTT. The V call is TRBV7-2, the J call TRBJ1-6; D remains unclear. The V and J ends lost 4 bases and 0 bases respectively, with 4 bases between them. The CDR3 extends over 14 amino acids. Germline V gives CDR1 SGHTA, CDR2 FQGNSA.

The chain couples TRBV4-3 to TRBJ2-7; 7 bases fit TRBD1. In germline, CDR1 is LGHNA, CDR2 YSLEER. Germline trimming cut 0 bases from V and 3 bases from J; bases unmatched to any gene: 5. This CDR3 comprises 15 residues. As DNA, the CDR3 is TGCGCCAGCAGCCAAGATGTAGGGGGCCTCTACGAGCAGTACTTC. This gives the protein CASSQDVGGLYEQYF.

The chain couples TRBV5-1 to TRBJ2-6, with D perhaps matching TRBD1 (5 bases). Trimming shortened V by 0 bases and J by 5 bases, and 9 bases separated the two germline ends. The CDR3 loop spans 15 amino acids. CDR1 SGHRS and CDR2 YFSETQ come from the germline V gene. This CDR3 is CASSLGVDRANVLTF. CDR3 DNA sequence: TGCGCCAGCAGCTTGGGAGTGGACAGGGCCAACGTCCTGACTTTC.

This clone was picked up many times. The chain links TRBV5-1 to TRBJ2-7, with 7 nucleotides matching TRBD1. The germline V gene encodes CDR1 SGHRS and CDR2 YFSETQ. Trimming at V came to 4 bases and at J to 1 base, leaving 8 bases not matched to a gene. The CDR3 runs to 15 residues. CDR3 amino acids: CASSTLTGKSYEQYF. The CDR3 DNA sequence: TGCGCCAGCAGCACCCTGACAGGGAAGTCCTACGAGCAGTACTTC.

J is TRBJ1-5 and V is TRBV28, with D unclear. The CDR3 length is 16 residues. V was trimmed by 2 bases and J by 2 bases, leaving 13 bases between them. CDR1 is MDHEN and CDR2 is SYDVKM in the germline V gene. The CDR3 DNA reads as TGTGCCAGCAGTTTACCCTCGTCTTTTGGCAATCAGCCCCAGCATTTT. Translated, it gives CASSLPSSFGNQPQHF. Filled out from reference TRBV28 and TRBJ1-5, the complete variable domain reads DVKVTQSSRYLVKRTGEKVFLECVQDMDHENMFWYRQDPGLGLRLIYFSYDVKMKEKGDIPEGYSVSREKKERFSLILESASTNQTSMYLCASSLPSSFGNQPQHFGDGTRLSIL.

The chain joins TRBV15 to TRBJ1-2; TRBD1 aligns across 8 bases. With V trimmed by 3 bases and J by 6 bases, 0 bases remained unmatched. Per germline, CDR1 LNHNV and CDR2 YYDKDF (reference sequence). The length of the CDR3 is 12 residues. As DNA, the CDR3 is TGTGCCACCAGCAGGGACAGGGATGGCTACACCTTC. It encodes CATSRDRDGYTF.

The chain employs TRBV5-1 and TRBJ2-1, with D possibly being TRBD1 (6 bases). Looked up from germline, CDR1 is SGHRS and CDR2 is YFSETQ. The CDR3 extends over 15 amino acids. V was trimmed by 4 bases and J by 4 bases, leaving 15 bases between them. The CDR3 bases are TGCGCCAGCAGCCGGGACCTGACAGGTTACAATGAGCAGTTCTTC. This codes for CASSRDLTGYNEQFF.

CDR3 sequence (DNA): TGTGCCAGCAGCCAAGAAATAGGTCGTACGGAGGGATTTTACGGAAACACCATATATTTT. Its protein product is CASSQEIGRTEGFYGNTIYF. The V call is TRBV4-2, the J call TRBJ1-3; D unresolved. The CDR3 runs to 20 residues. V was cut by 0 bases and J by 4 bases, with 25 bases left in between. Germline V gene sequence: CDR1 LGHNA, CDR2 YNFKEQ.